This section outlines one TCR beta chain sequence together with its context. The antigen remains undetermined. Losses at the gene ends were 4 bases for V and 6 bases for J; bases not matched to a gene: 5. There are 14 residues in the CDR3. Per germline, CDR1 SGHRS and CDR2 YFSETQ. Sorting defined conventional CD4 T cells as CD4+CD127+. The data belong to a study of B cell selection in AIRE deficiency. Study conclusions and caveats: Of roughly 3,400 shared Treg TCRbeta sequences, about 32% were healthy-donor-only and around 9.5% patient-only.

Assay used: immunoSEQ multiplex PCR; TCRdb lists only in-frame clones, some missing. The repertoire holds fewer than 30,000 clones, with roughly 96% as singletons. The material sequenced was conventional CD4+ T cells sorted from PBMCs. This TCR came from a human donor with AIRE deficiency. This sequence joins TRBV5-1 and TRBJ2-3; TRBD2 aligns across 10 bases. The CDR3 reads CASSKAGGPDTQYF. CDR3 DNA: TGCGCCAGCAGCAAAGCGGGAGGGCCGGATACGCAGTATTTT.